Reported below is one TCR beta chain. This table comes from immunoSEQ multiplex PCR, and its TCRdb copy is limited to in-frame clones, with some not included. The table records over 40,000 clones, about four fifths of them present only once. CDR3 length: 14 amino acids. V lost 3 bases and J lost 5, with 12 bases in between. Germline CDR1 is MDHEN and CDR2 is SYDVKM. The data originate from a study of memory CD4+ T cells and cytomegalovirus serostatus. Study information: Donors were healthy Belgian adults, 10 or so CMV seropositive and 20 to 30 seronegative.

The sort gate was single viable CD3+CD4+CD8-CD45RO+ cells for memory CD4+ T cells. CMV serostatus came from serum IgG against pp150, pp28, p38, p52. After thawing, CD4+ T cells were positively selected. V gene TRBV28 combines with J gene TRBJ2-3; the D gene could be TRBD1 or TRBD2 (5 bases each). Sequences were obtained from memory CD4+ T cells from blood. This receptor was obtained from an adult in good health and CMV-seronegative. This CDR3 is CASSFSSGRDTQYF. The CDR3 DNA sequence: TGTGCCAGCAGTTTCTCGTCAGGGAGAGATACGCAGTATTTT.